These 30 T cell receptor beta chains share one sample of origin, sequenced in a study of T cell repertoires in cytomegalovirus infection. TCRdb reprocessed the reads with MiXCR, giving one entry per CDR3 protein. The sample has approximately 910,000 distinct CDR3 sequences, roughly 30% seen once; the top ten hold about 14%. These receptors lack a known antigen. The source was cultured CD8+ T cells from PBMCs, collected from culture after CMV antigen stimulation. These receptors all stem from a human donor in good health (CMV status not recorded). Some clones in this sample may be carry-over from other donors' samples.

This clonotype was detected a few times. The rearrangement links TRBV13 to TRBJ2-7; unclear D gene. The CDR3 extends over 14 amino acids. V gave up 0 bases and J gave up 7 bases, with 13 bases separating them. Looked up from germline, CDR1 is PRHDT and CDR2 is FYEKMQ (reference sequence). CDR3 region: CASSLGVITSEQYV. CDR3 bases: TGTGCCAGCAGCTTAGGCGTGATAACGAGTGAGCAGTACGTC.

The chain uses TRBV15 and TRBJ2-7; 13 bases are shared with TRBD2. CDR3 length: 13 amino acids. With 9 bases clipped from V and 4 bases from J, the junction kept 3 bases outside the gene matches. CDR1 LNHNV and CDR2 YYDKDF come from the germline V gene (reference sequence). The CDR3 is CATGLAGKYEQYF. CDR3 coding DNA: TGTGCCACGGGACTAGCGGGGAAGTACGAGCAGTACTTC.

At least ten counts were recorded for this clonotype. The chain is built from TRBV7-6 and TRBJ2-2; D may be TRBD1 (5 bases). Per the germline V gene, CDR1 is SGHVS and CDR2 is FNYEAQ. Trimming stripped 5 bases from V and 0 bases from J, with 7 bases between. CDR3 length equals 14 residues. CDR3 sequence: CASSMTANTGELFF. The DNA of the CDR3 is TGTGCCAGCAGCATGACAGCGAACACCGGGGAGCTGTTTTTT.

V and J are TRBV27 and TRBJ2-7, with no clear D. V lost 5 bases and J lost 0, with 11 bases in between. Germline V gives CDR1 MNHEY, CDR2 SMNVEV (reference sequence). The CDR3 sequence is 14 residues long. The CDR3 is CASSPSAFSYEQYF. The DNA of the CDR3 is TGTGCCAGCAGTCCCTCCGCGTTCTCCTACGAGCAGTACTTC.

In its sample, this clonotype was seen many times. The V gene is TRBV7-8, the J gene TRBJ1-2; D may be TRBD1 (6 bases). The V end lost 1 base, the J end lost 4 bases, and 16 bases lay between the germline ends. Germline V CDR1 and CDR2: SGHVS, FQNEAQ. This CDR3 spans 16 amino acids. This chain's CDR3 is CASSLGVATGTYGYTF. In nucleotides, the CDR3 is TGTGCCAGCAGCTTAGGAGTCGCCACAGGGACCTATGGCTACACCTTC.

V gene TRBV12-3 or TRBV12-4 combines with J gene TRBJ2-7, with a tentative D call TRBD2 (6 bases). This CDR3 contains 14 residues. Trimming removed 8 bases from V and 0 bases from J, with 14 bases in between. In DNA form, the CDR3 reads TGTGCCAGCGGCGGTGGGGGGTACTCCTACGAGCAGTACTTC. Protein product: CASGGGGYSYEQYF.

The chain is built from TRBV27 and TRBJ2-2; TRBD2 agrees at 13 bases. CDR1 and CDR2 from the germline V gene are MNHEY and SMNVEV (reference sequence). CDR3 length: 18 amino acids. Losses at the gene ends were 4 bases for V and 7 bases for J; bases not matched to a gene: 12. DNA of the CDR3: TGTGCCAGCAGTTCCCGGACTAGCGGGGGTCTAAGCAACGGGGAGCTGTTTTTT. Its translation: CASSSRTSGGLSNGELFF.

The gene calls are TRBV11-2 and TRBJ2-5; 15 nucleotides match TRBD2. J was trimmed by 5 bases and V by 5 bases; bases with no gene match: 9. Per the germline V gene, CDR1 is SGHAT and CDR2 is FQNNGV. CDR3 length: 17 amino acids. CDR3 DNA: TGTGCCAGCAGCGGACGGACTAGCGGGGGGGCTATGGAGACCCAGTACTTC. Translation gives CASSGRTSGGAMETQYF. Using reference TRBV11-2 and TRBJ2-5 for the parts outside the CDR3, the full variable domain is EAGVAQSPRYKIIEKRQSVAFWCNPISGHATLYWYQQILGQGPKLLIQFQNNGVVDDSQLPKDRFSAERLKGVDSTLKIQPAKLEDSAVYLCASSGRTSGGAMETQYFGPGTRLLVL.

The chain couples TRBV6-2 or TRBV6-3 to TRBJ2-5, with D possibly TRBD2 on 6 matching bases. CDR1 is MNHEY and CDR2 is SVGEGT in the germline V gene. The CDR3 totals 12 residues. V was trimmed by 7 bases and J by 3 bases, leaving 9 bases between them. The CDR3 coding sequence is TGTGCCAGCATGTGGGGGGAAGAGACCCAGTACTTC. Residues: CASMWGEETQYF.

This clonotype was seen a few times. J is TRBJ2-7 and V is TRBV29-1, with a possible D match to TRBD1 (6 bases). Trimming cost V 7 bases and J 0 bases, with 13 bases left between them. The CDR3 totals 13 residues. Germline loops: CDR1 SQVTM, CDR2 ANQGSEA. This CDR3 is CSAMTGASYEQYF. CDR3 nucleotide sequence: TGCAGCGCCATGACAGGCGCCTCCTACGAGCAGTACTTC.

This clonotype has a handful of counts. CDR3 in amino acids: CASGGGELFF. The DNA of the CDR3 is TGTGCCAGCGGGGGCGGGGAGCTGTTTTTT. This chain uses TRBV27 with TRBJ2-2; tentatively, D is TRBD1 or TRBD2 (5 bases each). The CDR3 extends over 10 amino acids. Germline-derived CDR1 and CDR2 are MNHEY and SMNVEV (reference sequence). Trimming cost V 8 bases and J 7 bases, with 5 bases left between them.

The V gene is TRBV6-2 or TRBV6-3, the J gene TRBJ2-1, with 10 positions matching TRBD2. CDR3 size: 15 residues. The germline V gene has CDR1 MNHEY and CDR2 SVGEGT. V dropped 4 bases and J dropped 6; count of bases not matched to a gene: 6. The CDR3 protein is CASSSRAGGSNEQFF. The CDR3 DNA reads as TGTGCCAGCAGTTCGAGAGCGGGAGGGTCCAATGAGCAGTTCTTC.

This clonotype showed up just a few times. This chain's CDR3 is CATSSRGGYEQYV. The CDR3 DNA is TGTGCCACCAGCAGCCGGGGAGGGTACGAGCAGTACGTC. The genes are TRBV15 and TRBJ2-7; 7 bases agree with TRBD2. J lost 4 bases, V lost 3 bases, and 3 bases had no gene match. Germline V gene data show CDR1 as LNHNV and CDR2 as YYDKDF (reference sequence). The CDR3 runs 13 residues.

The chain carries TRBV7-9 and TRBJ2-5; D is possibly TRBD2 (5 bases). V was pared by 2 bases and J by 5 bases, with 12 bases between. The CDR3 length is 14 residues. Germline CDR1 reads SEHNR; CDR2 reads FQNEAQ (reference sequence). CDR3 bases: TGTGCCAGCAGCTTACGGGTGGGAGTTGAGACCCAGTACTTC. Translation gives CASSLRVGVETQYF.

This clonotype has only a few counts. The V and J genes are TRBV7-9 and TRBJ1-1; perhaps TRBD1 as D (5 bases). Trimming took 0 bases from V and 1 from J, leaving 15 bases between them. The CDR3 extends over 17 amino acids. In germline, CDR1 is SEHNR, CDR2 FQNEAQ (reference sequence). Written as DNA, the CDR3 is TGTGCCAGCAGCTTAGCCGCTTTAAATGGACAGAACACTGAAGCTTTCTTT. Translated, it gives CASSLAALNGQNTEAFF.

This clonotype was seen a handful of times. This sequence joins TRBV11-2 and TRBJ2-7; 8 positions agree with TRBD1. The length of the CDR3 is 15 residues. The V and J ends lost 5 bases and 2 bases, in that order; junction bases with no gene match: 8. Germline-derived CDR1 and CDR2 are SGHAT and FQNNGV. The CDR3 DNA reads TGTGCCAGCAGCACCCCAGGGGGCGAAACCTACGAGCAGTACTTC. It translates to CASSTPGGETYEQYF.

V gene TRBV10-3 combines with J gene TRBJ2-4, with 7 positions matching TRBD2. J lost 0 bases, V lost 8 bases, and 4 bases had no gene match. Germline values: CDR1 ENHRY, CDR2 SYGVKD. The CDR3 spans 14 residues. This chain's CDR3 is CAIGRGEAKNIQYF. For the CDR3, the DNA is TGTGCCATCGGGAGGGGCGAAGCCAAAAACATTCAGTACTTC.

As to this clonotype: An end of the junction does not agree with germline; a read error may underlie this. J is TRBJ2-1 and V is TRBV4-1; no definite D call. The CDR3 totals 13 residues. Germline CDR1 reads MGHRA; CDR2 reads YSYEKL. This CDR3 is CASSQEDNNEQFF. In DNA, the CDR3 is TGTGCCAGCAGCCAAGAGGATAACAATGAGCAGTTCTTC.

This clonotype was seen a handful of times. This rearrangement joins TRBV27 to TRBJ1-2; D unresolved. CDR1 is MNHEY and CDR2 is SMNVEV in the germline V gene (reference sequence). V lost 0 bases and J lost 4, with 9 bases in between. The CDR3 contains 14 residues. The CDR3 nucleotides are TGTGCCAGCAGTTTATCAGGACCTCCCTATGGCTACACCTTC. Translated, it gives CASSLSGPPYGYTF.

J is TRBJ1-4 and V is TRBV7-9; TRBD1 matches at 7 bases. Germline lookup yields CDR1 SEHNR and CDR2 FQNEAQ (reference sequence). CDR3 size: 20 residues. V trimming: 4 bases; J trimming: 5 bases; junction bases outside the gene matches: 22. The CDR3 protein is CASSSPRDSEGGTMNEKLFF. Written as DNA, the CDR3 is TGTGCCAGCAGCTCACCCCGGGACAGTGAAGGCGGCACTATGAATGAAAAACTGTTTTTT.

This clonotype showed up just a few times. The CDR3 bases are TGTGCCAGCAGTTACGGACTAGCGGAGTATAAAGGAGAGACCCAGTACTTC. Its translation: CASSYGLAEYKGETQYF. This chain joins TRBV6-6 and TRBJ2-5; 10 bases fit TRBD2. Germline V gene lookup returns CDR1 MNHNY and CDR2 SVGAGI (reference sequence). Losses at the gene ends were 2 bases for V and 4 bases for J; bases not matched to a gene: 10. The CDR3 is 17 amino acids.

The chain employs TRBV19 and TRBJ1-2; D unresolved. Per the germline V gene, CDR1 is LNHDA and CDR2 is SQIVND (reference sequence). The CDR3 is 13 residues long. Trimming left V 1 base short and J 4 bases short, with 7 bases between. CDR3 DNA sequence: TGTGCCAGTAGTATAGGGGCTTTCTATGGCTACACCTTC. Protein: CASSIGAFYGYTF.

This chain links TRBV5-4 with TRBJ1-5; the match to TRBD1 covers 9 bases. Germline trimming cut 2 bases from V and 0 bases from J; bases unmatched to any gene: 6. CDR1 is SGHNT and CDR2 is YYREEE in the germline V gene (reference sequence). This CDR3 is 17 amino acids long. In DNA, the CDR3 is TGTGCCAGCAGCTTCAGGACAGGGGATTATAGCAATCAGCCCCAGCATTTT. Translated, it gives CASSFRTGDYSNQPQHF.

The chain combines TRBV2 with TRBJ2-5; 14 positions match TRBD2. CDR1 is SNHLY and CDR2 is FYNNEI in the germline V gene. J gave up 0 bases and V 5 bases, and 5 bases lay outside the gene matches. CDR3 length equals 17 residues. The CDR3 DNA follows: TGTGCCAGCAGTCCGGGACTAGCGGGGGTTAACCAAGAGACCCAGTACTTC. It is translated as CASSPGLAGVNQETQYF.

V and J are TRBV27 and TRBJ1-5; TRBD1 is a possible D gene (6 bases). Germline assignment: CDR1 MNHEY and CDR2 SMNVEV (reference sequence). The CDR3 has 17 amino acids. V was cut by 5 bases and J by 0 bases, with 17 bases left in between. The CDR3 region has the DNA TGTGCCAGCAGTCCCGTAACGACAGGACATAGCAATCAGCCCCAGCATTTT. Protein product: CASSPVTTGHSNQPQHF.

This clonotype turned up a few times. CDR3 sequence: CATAPLQAGELFF. CDR3 nucleotides: TGTGCCACCGCCCCCCTACAGGCCGGGGAGCTGTTTTTT. This chain uses TRBV12-3 or TRBV12-4 with TRBJ2-2, with D possibly TRBD1 on 5 matching bases. Trimming cost V 10 bases and J 6 bases, with 15 bases left between them. There are 13 residues in the CDR3.

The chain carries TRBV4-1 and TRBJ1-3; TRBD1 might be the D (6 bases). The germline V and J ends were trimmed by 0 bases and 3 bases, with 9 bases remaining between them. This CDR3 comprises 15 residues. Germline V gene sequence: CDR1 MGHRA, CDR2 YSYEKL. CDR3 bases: TGCGCCAGCAGCCAAGAAGGGGGATTTGGAAACACCATATATTTT. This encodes CASSQEGGFGNTIYF.

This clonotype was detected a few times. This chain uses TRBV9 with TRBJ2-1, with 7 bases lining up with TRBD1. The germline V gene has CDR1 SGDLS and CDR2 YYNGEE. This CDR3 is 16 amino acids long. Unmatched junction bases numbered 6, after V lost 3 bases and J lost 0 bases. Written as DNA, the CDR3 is TGTGCCAGCAGCGCCCGACAGGGCAGCTCCTACAATGAGCAGTTCTTC. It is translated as CASSARQGSSYNEQFF.

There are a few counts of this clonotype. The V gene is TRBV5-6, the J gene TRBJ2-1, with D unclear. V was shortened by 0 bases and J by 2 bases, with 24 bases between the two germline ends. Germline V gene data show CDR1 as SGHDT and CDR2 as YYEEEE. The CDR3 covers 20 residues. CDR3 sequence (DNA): TGTGCCAGCAGCTTGGGTGAGGCAAGCCGACTTCACCAAACCTACAATGAGCAGTTCTTC. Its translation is CASSLGEASRLHQTYNEQFF.

The CDR3 sequence is CASSRPRLDSYEQYF. As DNA, the CDR3 is TGTGCCAGCAGCCGACCCCGACTAGATTCTTACGAGCAGTACTTC. The J gene is TRBJ2-7, the V gene TRBV7-9; D is possibly TRBD2 (6 bases). This CDR3 region has 15 residues. Germline values: CDR1 SEHNR, CDR2 FQNEAQ (reference sequence). Trimming shortened V by 5 bases and J by 4 bases, and 18 bases separated the two germline ends.